This entry is about one T cell receptor beta chain. A few counts support this clonotype. The antigen it binds to is not known. Per-nucleotide qualities are absent, and no much larger clonotype sits a single base away. This sample is part of a study of identical twins (dated by TCRdb to about 2016). Some background on the complete study: The study deep-sequenced TCR alpha and beta repertoires from monozygotic twins, unrelated adults of various ages and cord blood to test whether fetal clonotypes persist. To rule out contamination, replicate twin experiments were performed at different times with different library preparation protocols.

The CDR3 holds 15 amino acids from the cysteine to the phenylalanine. The entry retains the CDR3 DNA only, 45 bases that are in frame from base 1. The germline V gene (reference sequence) yields LGHDT for CDR1 and YNNKEL for CDR2. V was cut back by 7 bases and J by 8 bases, leaving a gap of 23 bases between them. General findings and caveats noted by the study authors: Because the same donors could not be followed over many years, the conclusions depended on cross-sectional statistical analysis. Fewer insertions were carried by abundant cord blood beta clonotypes, a similar but weaker trend appeared in young adult naive repertoires, and no such trend appeared in memory repertoires. Recombination models systematically underestimated out-of-frame TCR alpha sharing in monozygotic twins but agreed with sharing between unrelated individuals. Zero-insertion analyses could be partly confounded by invariant T cells such as MAIT and iNKT, although diverse VJ usage argued against such confounding for most clonotypes. The excess sharing between twins in beta out-of-frame sequences was weaker because fewer shared sequences reduced the signal-to-noise ratio. Compared with coincidental sharing between unrelated individuals, out-of-frame TCR alpha sequences shared between twins had an excess of sequences with low generation probability.

Every donor in the study was a healthy Caucasian. The twin cohort comprised three pairs of female monozygotic twins, all aged roughly 18 to 30 years. Positive isolation kits from Invitrogen were used to isolate CD4+ and CD8+ T cell populations. The library was prepared using 5' RACE. Sequencing was performed on an Illumina HiSeq 2000. A universal primer binding site was added through template switching, and the final cDNA carried a unique molecular identifier so that TCR cDNA molecules could be counted accurately. Specific primers in the conserved constant-segment region were used to synthesize first-strand cDNA for TCR alpha and beta chains. To control for contamination, each cDNA library was double barcoded with a SMART-Mk sample barcode plus Illumina barcodes. TruSeq adapter sequences along with Illumina sample barcodes were introduced in two successive PCR steps. TCR alpha and beta cDNA libraries were sequenced on the Illumina HiSeq platform with custom primers. Regarding the original processing steps: MiGEC processed the raw reads to extract unique molecular identifiers, while MiXCR was used to determine the CDR3 positions. Recombination models were inferred per individual with the repgenHMM and IGoR tools using an EM algorithm. The tcR package in R was used for shared clonotype analysis, with sharing normalized by the product of cloneset sizes. To study raw recombination free of thymic and clonal selection effects, out-of-frame nonproductive sequences were analyzed. TCRdb applied fastp at Q25 and MiXCR to the public reads, then kept only in-frame beta chains. Rows are unified per CDR3 protein, each entry keeping the most common DNA and genes. The V and J calls follow TCRdb's processing rather than the paper's. The table for this sample lists 500,000 to 600,000 distinct CDR3 sequences; approximately 22% of them were counted only once. In total, the top ten clones hold 0.8% to 1% of the sample.

The sample was also reused in another study, on T cells expressing NK-cell markers. The second paper states: Three sorted T-cell subsets (CD3+CD56+NKG2C+, CD3+CD56+NKG2C- and CD3+CD56-NKG2C+) from under ten donors had their TCR beta-chain repertoires profiled. Of the eight sequenced donors, seven were found to be HCMV-seropositive and one was found to be HCMV-seronegative. In several experiments an anti-gammadeltaTCR antibody was added to restrict sorting to alphabetaTCR-expressing T cells. For roughly six donors, the dominant CD3+CD56+NKG2C+ clonotypes were among the top 10 CD8+ clonotypes and accounted for about 1.0-7.5% of CD8+ T cells. Those dominant clonotypes were again the most abundant among CD3+CD56-NKG2C+ cells in several donors, at roughly 28.3-60.1%. It remained unclear whether the expanded NKG2C-expressing T cell clones were specific for HCMV antigens. The eight sequenced donors were randomly selected healthy volunteers, three men and five women. To determine HCMV serostatus, a commercial ELISA kit was used to detect HCMV-specific IgG in serum. MIGEC handled demultiplexing of the reads and grouping by UMI, while MiTCR was used to assemble and quantify clonotypes. To exclude erroneous sequences, only TCR cDNA sequences supported by at least two reads were retained. Downstream repertoire analysis used the tcR package, and clonotypes were matched across fractions by CDR3 nucleotide sequence plus V segment. Antigen specificity was annotated against VDJdb with VDJmatch, allowing one amino acid substitution in CDR3.

The specimen was CD4+ T cells sorted from blood. The sequence joins TRBV3-1 to TRBJ1-2, with a tentative D gene TRBD1 over 6 matching bases. The origin of this receptor is a woman aged 18 to 35 in good health. At the DNA level, the sequence is TGTGCCAGCAAACACGAGGGGGGCGCAGGAGGAGGCTACACCTTC. Translated, it gives CASKHEGGAGGGYTF. The entire variable domain, with the stretches around the CDR3 drawn from the reference TRBV3-1 and TRBJ1-2 proteins, is DTAVSQTPKYLVTQMGNDKSIKCEQNLGHDTMYWYKQDSKKFLKIMFSYNNKELIINETVPNRFSPKSPDKAHLNLHINSLELGDSAVYFCASKHEGGAGGGYTFGSGTRLTVV.